The sequence of this TCR beta chain was determined in a study of blood T cell repertoires in COVID-19. The wider study: The analysed material was cDNA or gDNA that came from T cells, B-cell-depleted T cells, or PBMCs.

Libraries were prepared by immunoSEQ multiplex PCR; TCRdb keeps only in-frame clonotypes and omits some of them. The table includes approximately 210,000 clones, 81% detected once. The CDR3 runs 13 residues. CDR1 and CDR2 (germline): MNHEY, SVGAGI. The ends were cut back, 5 bases at V and 0 bases at J, with 7 bases in the middle. The receptor's source is a woman between 50 and 59 years old with acute COVID-19. The specimen was PBMCs or T cells enriched from blood (not recorded which). The rearrangement links TRBV6-5 to TRBJ1-1; no clear D. CDR3 sequence: CASSRGVNTEAFF. For the CDR3, the DNA is TGTGCCAGCAGTCGGGGTGTGAACACTGAAGCTTTCTTT.